These T cell receptor beta chains were read from a single sample in a study of blood T cell repertoires in COVID-19. Here immunoSEQ multiplex PCR was the method, and the copy in TCRdb shows in-frame clones only, minus some. This sample has 90,000 to 110,000 clones, with more than 80% found just once. The sample comprised peripheral blood. These receptors were obtained from a woman aged 70 to 79 with acute or convalescent COVID-19. Each CDR3 is given with its conserved first and last residue.

v_call cdr3_aa
TRBV9 CASSADDRGDIQYF
TRBV6-5 CASKPGQGKNEQFF
TRBV11-2 CASSLDLGENTGELFF
TRBV3-1/TRBV3-2 CASSQAVPSNYGYTF
TRBV19 CASSIDRVAQFF
TRBV5-1 CASSLNPSDNQPQHF
TRBV5-1 CASSPQGGDEKLFF
TRBV5-4 CASSLKVWAWGQCNQPQHF
TRBV15 CATSKDRILNTEAFF
TRBV21-1 CASPCNGTACDEQYF
TRBV10-2 CASSDTANYGYTF
TRBV4-2 CASSQTGPNEKLFF
TRBV30 CAWSLTGTGTSGKLFF
TRBV7-9 CASSPESSKTLNEQFF
TRBV18 CASSPGGISPLHF
TRBV3-1/TRBV3-2 CASSQDGSWGAEAFF
TRBV4-3 CASSQETGLISEKLFF
TRBV7-9 CASSLYQELAKNIQYF
TRBV18 CASSPTHRGLSNQPQHF
TRBV15 CATEQKKNTEAFF
TRBV9 CASSVGVSRYEQYF
TRBV7-9 CASSLAVGTDGYTF
TRBV9 CASSVPSGAGELFF
TRBV18 CASSLDRGGTEAFF
TRBV13 CASSLAPGNNEQFF
TRBV3-1/TRBV3-2 CASSQSGLNSPLHF
TRBV5-6 CASSLAGTGIYGYTF